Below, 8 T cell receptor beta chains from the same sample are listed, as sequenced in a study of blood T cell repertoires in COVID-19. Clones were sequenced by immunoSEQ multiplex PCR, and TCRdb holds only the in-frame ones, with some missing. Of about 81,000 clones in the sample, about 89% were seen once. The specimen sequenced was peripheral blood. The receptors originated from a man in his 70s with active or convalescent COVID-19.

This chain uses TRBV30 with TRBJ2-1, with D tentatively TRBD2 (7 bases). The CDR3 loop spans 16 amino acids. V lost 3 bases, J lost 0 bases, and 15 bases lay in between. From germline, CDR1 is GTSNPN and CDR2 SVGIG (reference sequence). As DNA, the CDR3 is TGTGCCTGGAGCCTACGGGGGGCGAGCTCCTACAATGAGCAGTTCTTC. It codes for CAWSLRGASSYNEQFF.

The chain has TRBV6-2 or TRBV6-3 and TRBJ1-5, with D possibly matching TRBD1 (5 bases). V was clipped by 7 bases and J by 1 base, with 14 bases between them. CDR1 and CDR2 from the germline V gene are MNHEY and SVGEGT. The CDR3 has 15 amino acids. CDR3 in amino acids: CASTPFRGSNQPQHF. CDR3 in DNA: TGTGCCAGCACCCCCTTCCGGGGGAGCAATCAGCCCCAGCATTTT.

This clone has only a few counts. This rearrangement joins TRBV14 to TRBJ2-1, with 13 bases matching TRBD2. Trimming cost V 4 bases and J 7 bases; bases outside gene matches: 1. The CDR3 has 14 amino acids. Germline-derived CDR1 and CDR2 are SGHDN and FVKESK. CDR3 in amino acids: CASSPTSGGNEQFF. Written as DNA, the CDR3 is TGTGCCAGCAGCCCGACTAGCGGGGGGAATGAGCAGTTCTTC.

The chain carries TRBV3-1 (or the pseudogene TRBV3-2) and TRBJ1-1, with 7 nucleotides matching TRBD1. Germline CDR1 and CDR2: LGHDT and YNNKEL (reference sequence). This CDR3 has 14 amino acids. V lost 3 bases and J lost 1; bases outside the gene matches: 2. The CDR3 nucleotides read TGTGCCAGCAGCCAGACAGGGACGAACACTGAAGCTTTCTTT. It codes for CASSQTGTNTEAFF.

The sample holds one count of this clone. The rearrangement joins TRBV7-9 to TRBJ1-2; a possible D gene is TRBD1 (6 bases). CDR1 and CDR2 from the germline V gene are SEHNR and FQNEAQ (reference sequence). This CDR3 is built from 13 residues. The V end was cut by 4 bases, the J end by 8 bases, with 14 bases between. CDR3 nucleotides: TGTGCCAGCAGCTCCCAACCGGACAGCGGCTACACCTTC. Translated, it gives CASSSQPDSGYTF.

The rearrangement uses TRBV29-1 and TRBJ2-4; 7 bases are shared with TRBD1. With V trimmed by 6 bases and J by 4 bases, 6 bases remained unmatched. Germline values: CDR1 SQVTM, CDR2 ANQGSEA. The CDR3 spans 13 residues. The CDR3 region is CSVYRDSKNIQYF. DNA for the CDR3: TGCAGCGTATACCGGGACAGTAAAAACATTCAGTACTTC.

CDR3 coding DNA: TGTGCCAGCAGGCAGGACAGGGGAAGGACTGAAGCTTTCTTT. It is translated as CASRQDRGRTEAFF. The chain combines TRBV7-2 with TRBJ1-1, with 9 bases aligning to TRBD1. The CDR3 extends over 14 amino acids. Germline lookup yields CDR1 SGHTA and CDR2 FQGNSA. J gave up 5 bases and V 6 bases, and 7 bases lay outside the gene matches.

For the CDR3, the DNA is TGCGCCCGCCCGGGACAGGGGGCGAATCAGCCCCAGCATTTT. Translated, it gives CARPGQGANQPQHF. The chain joins TRBV23-1 to TRBJ1-5; 12 bases agree with TRBD1. TRBV23-1 qualifies as an ORF whose function is uncertain. With 11 bases clipped from V and 4 bases from J, the junction kept 6 bases outside the gene matches. The CDR3 length is 14 residues.